Listed here are 20 T cell receptor beta chains from one sample, sequenced in a study of T cell repertoires in cytomegalovirus infection. One entry per CDR3 protein, called by TCRdb with MiXCR from the reads. There are some 700,000 distinct CDR3 sequences in the sample; roughly 36% occur only once, and under 3.5% lies in the top ten. The sequencing sample was made of PBMCs. The receptors stem from a human donor in good health (CMV status not recorded). Some clones in this sample may be carry-over from other donors' samples.

This clonotype was counted a few times. This chain connects TRBV7-3 to TRBJ2-3, with 8 bases aligning to TRBD2. Germline trimming cut 2 bases from V and 2 bases from J; bases unmatched to any gene: 3. The CDR3 consists of 15 residues. CDR1 and CDR2 from the germline V gene are SGHTA and FQGTGA. Written as DNA, the CDR3 is TGTGCCAGCAGCTTAGCGGGGGGCTTCACAGATACGCAGTATTTT. It translates to CASSLAGGFTDTQYF.

This sequence joins TRBV5-1 and TRBJ2-2; 7 positions agree with TRBD1. J lost 1 base, V lost 3 bases, and 3 bases had no gene match. Germline lookup yields CDR1 SGHRS and CDR2 YFSETQ. This CDR3 is built from 15 residues. In DNA form, the CDR3 reads TGCGCCAGCAGCTCAGGACAGGTGAACACCGGGGAGCTGTTTTTT. It yields the protein CASSSGQVNTGELFF.

The genes are TRBV5-6 and TRBJ1-2; the match to TRBD1 covers 7 bases. Per germline, CDR1 SGHDT and CDR2 YYEEEE. Germline trimming cut 2 bases from V and 6 bases from J; bases unmatched to any gene: 7. The CDR3 consists of 14 residues. In DNA form, the CDR3 reads TGTGCCAGCAGCTTCCTTACAGGGGCCCATGGCTACACCTTC. Protein sequence: CASSFLTGAHGYTF.

To note about this clonotype: Relative to the germline gene, one junction end is altered; a read error may explain this. CDR3 nucleotide sequence: TGTGACAGCAGCTTAGCGGGTCAGGACACCTATGGCTACACCTTC. Its translation: CDSSLAGQDTYGYTF. The chain uses TRBV7-9 and TRBJ1-2; D is perhaps TRBD1 (5 bases). The CDR3 runs to 15 residues. Germline CDR1 is SEHNR and CDR2 is FQNEAQ (reference sequence).

The V call is TRBV28, the J call TRBJ2-1, with D unresolved. Trimming stripped 3 bases from V and 1 base from J, with 10 bases between. Germline loops: CDR1 MDHEN, CDR2 SYDVKM. The CDR3 is made up of 15 amino acids. The CDR3 loop reads CASSFEDVSYNEQFF. Here the CDR3 DNA reads TGTGCCAGCAGTTTTGAGGACGTATCCTACAATGAGCAGTTCTTC.

This clonotype has a handful of counts. This chain connects TRBV7-6 to TRBJ2-3; 10 nucleotides agree with TRBD2. This CDR3 contains 15 residues. Germline trimming cut 5 bases from V and 6 bases from J; bases unmatched to any gene: 8. The V gene's germline CDR1 is SGHVS and CDR2 FNYEAQ. The chain's CDR3 is CASSLSTSGVDTQYF. CDR3 nucleotide sequence: TGTGCCAGCAGCCTCTCCACTAGCGGGGTTGATACGCAGTATTTT. Combining the CDR3 with reference TRBV7-6 and TRBJ2-3 gives the whole variable domain GAGVSQSPRYKVTKRGQDVALRCDPISGHVSLYWYRQALGQGPEFLTYFNYEAQQDKSGLPNDRFSAERPEGSISTLTIQRTEQRDSAMYRCASSLSTSGVDTQYFGPGTRLTVL.

This clonotype has only a few counts. The rearrangement joins TRBV7-9 to TRBJ2-3; D perhaps matches TRBD1 (5 bases). Germline CDR1 reads SEHNR; CDR2 reads FQNEAQ (reference sequence). There are 14 residues in the CDR3. Trimming took 5 bases from V and 5 from J, leaving 14 bases between them. CDR3: CASSQRGWEDTQYF. The CDR3 DNA follows: TGTGCCAGCAGCCAAAGGGGATGGGAAGATACGCAGTATTTT.

The genes are TRBV25-1 and TRBJ1-1; 10 bases fit TRBD1. J was trimmed by 3 bases and V by 4 bases; bases with no gene match: 8. The CDR3 is 16 amino acids. Germline CDR1 is MGHDK and CDR2 is SYGVNS. The CDR3 loop reads CASSATGGAGHTEAFF. DNA of the CDR3: TGTGCCAGCAGTGCGACAGGGGGCGCGGGTCACACTGAAGCTTTCTTT.

This clonotype was detected only a few times. This chain joins TRBV5-1 and TRBJ1-2; possible D gene TRBD1, 6 bases. V lost 0 bases to trimming and J lost 8 bases, with 11 bases between them. The CDR3 covers 13 residues. Germline V gene lookup returns CDR1 SGHRS and CDR2 YFSETQ. The CDR3 loop is CASSLDRASGYTF. CDR3 nucleotides: TGCGCCAGCAGCTTGGACAGGGCCTCCGGCTACACCTTC.

This clonotype came up a few times. V and J are TRBV10-3 and TRBJ1-1; D uncertain. CDR1 is ENHRY and CDR2 is SYGVKD in the germline V gene. The V end was cut by 2 bases, the J end by 9 bases, with 13 bases between. The length of the CDR3 is 13 residues. The CDR3 here is CAISEPSSRQAFF. The CDR3, as DNA: TGTGCCATCAGTGAGCCTTCGTCCCGGCAAGCTTTCTTT.

This clonotype appeared many times. The chain has TRBV7-9 and TRBJ1-1; 8 bases are a match to TRBD1. The germline V gene encodes CDR1 SEHNR and CDR2 FQNEAQ (reference sequence). The V segment lost 3 bases and the J segment 8 bases; nucleotides outside the gene matches: 2. The CDR3 contains 12 residues. The CDR3 DNA follows: TGTGCCAGCAGCTTGGGGGACAGGGAAGCTTTCTTT. As protein: CASSLGDREAFF. The variable domain in full, with the rest retrieved from reference TRBV7-9 and TRBJ1-1, is DTGVSQNPRHKITKRGQNVTFRCDPISEHNRLYWYRQTLGQGPEFLTYFQNEAQLEKSRLLSDRFSAERPKGSFSTLEIQRTEQGDSAMYLCASSLGDREAFFGQGTRLTVV.

The J gene is TRBJ2-1, the V gene TRBV5-1; no firm D call. The germline V gene has CDR1 SGHRS and CDR2 YFSETQ. Trimming removed 4 bases from V and 6 bases from J, with 8 bases in between. The CDR3 loop spans 12 amino acids. As DNA, the CDR3 is TGCGCCAGCAGCCGAATGACCAATGAGCAGTTCTTC. Protein product: CASSRMTNEQFF.

The chain employs TRBV11-1 and TRBJ1-1; 8 positions agree with TRBD1. The CDR3 totals 15 residues. The V and J ends lost 4 bases and 2 bases, in that order; junction bases with no gene match: 6. The germline gives CDR1 SGHAT, CDR2 FQDESV (reference sequence). In nucleotides, the CDR3 is TGTGCCAGCAGCTCCCCGGGACAGGCCAACACTGAAGCTTTCTTT. Its protein product is CASSSPGQANTEAFF.

This rearrangement joins TRBV11-2 to TRBJ2-7; possible D gene TRBD2, 5 bases. The germline V gene has CDR1 SGHAT and CDR2 FQNNGV. Deletions cut 1 base from V and 9 bases from J, with 19 bases between. This CDR3 comprises 15 residues. This CDR3 reads CASSLVLAAGDRQYF. In nucleotides, the CDR3 is TGTGCCAGCAGCTTAGTTCTAGCCGCCGGCGATCGGCAGTACTTC. The full variable domain, its missing parts supplied by reference TRBV11-2 and TRBJ2-7, is EAGVAQSPRYKIIEKRQSVAFWCNPISGHATLYWYQQILGQGPKLLIQFQNNGVVDDSQLPKDRFSAERLKGVDSTLKIQPAKLEDSAVYLCASSLVLAAGDRQYFGPGTRLTVT.

This clonotype was counted only a few times. The genes are TRBV28 and TRBJ2-7, with a possible D match to TRBD2 (6 bases). Trimming removed 2 bases at V and 1 base at J, with 21 bases between. Germline CDR1 is MDHEN and CDR2 is SYDVKM. This CDR3 region has 18 residues. The CDR3 DNA follows: TGTGCCAGCAGTTTAGAAGTCGGGGAGACTAGACTTTCCTACGAGCAGTACTTC. Amino acid sequence: CASSLEVGETRLSYEQYF.

V is TRBV18 and J is TRBJ2-2, with TRBD2 as a possible D gene (5 bases). From germline, CDR1 is KGHSH and CDR2 LQKENI. V lost 6 bases, J lost 5 bases, and 13 bases lay in between. The length of the CDR3 is 14 residues. CDR3: CASSPQEGTGELFF. CDR3 nucleotide sequence: TGTGCCAGCTCCCCCCAAGAGGGAACCGGGGAGCTGTTTTTT.

This clonotype showed up many times. The chain couples TRBV7-2 to TRBJ2-2, with 10 bases aligning to TRBD2. Trimming removed 3 bases from V and 3 bases from J; junction bases left unmatched: 13. The CDR3 runs 19 residues. CDR1 SGHTA and CDR2 FQGNSA come from the germline V gene. The CDR3 loop is CASSFPPILAGDDTGELFF. The CDR3 region has the DNA TGTGCCAGCAGCTTTCCTCCGATCCTAGCGGGAGATGACACCGGGGAGCTGTTTTTT.

A remark on this clonotype: The junction does not match germline at one end; this may be a read error. The V call is TRBV6-1, the J call TRBJ1-2; the D gene is possibly TRBD1 (6 bases). Germline CDR1 is MNHNS and CDR2 is SASEGT. The length of the CDR3 is 15 residues. CDR3 sequence (DNA): TGTGCCCGCAGCCTAACACGGGGGGCAAGGGGTGGCTACCCCTTC. Its translation: CARSLTRGARGGYPF.

The chain combines TRBV6-5 with TRBJ2-1; 8 nucleotides align to TRBD2. In germline, CDR1 is MNHEY, CDR2 SVGAGI. The CDR3 sequence is 16 residues long. V was pared by 3 bases and J by 10 bases, with 14 bases of the junction left unmatched. The CDR3 DNA follows: TGTGCCAGCAGTTATGGTAGCGGGGATCTGATCTGGGAGCAGTTCTTC. As protein: CASSYGSGDLIWEQFF.

This clonotype was counted at least ten times. The gene calls are TRBV7-2 and TRBJ1-2, with D maybe TRBD1 (5 bases). This CDR3 is 17 amino acids long. Germline V gives CDR1 SGHTA, CDR2 FQGNSA. Between the trimmed V and J ends, which lost 4 bases and 2 bases, there was a span of 20 bases. The CDR3 DNA sequence: TGTGCCAGCAGCTCATTGAGATTTAGGGACGGGAACTATGGCTACACCTTC. Residues: CASSSLRFRDGNYGYTF. Combining the CDR3 with reference TRBV7-2 and TRBJ1-2 gives the whole variable domain GAGVSQSPSNKVTEKGKDVELRCDPISGHTALYWYRQSLGQGLEFLIYFQGNSAPDKSGLPSDRFSAERTGGSVSTLTIQRTQQEDSAVYLCASSSLRFRDGNYGYTFGSGTRLTVV.